The 23 T cell receptor beta chains below were found in one sample sequenced in a study of T cells in localized non-small cell lung cancer. The method was immunoSEQ multiplex PCR; TCRdb's version includes in-frame clones alone and lacks a portion of them. This sample carries tens of thousands of clones, approximately 72% of them seen once, and the ten largest clones take 36%. Sample: peripheral blood, taken before any cancer treatment. The origin of the receptors is an older male donor with stage II squamous cell lung carcinoma.

The genes are TRBV7-9 and TRBJ2-7; D is uncertain. This CDR3 has 15 amino acids. CDR1 and CDR2 (germline): SEHNR, FQNEAQ (reference sequence). Trimming pared 1 base from V and 4 bases from J, leaving 14 bases between. The CDR3 DNA follows: TGTGCCAGCAGCTTAGAACTCGTCACCTCGTACGAGCAGTACTTC. It codes for CASSLELVTSYEQYF.

CDR3 DNA: TGTGCCAGCAGCAGACAGTTTCACTCTGGAAACACCATATATTTT. It is translated as CASSRQFHSGNTIYF. V gene TRBV6-5 combines with J gene TRBJ1-3, with a weak D call TRBD1 (5 bases). Trimming took off 6 bases at V and 0 bases at J, with 12 bases between the two ends. This CDR3 region has 15 residues. The germline V gene has CDR1 MNHEY and CDR2 SVGAGI.

The chain links TRBV30 to TRBJ1-2; D perhaps matches TRBD1 (5 bases). Germline CDR1 reads GTSNPN; CDR2 reads SVGIG (reference sequence). CDR3 length: 12 residues. V was clipped by 1 base and J by 7 bases, with 10 bases between them. For the CDR3, the DNA is TGTGCCTGGAGTGCACAGGCGGGTGGCTACACCTTC. This encodes CAWSAQAGGYTF.

The chain recombines TRBV2 with TRBJ1-5; D is unresolved. Germline V gives CDR1 SNHLY, CDR2 FYNNEI. The CDR3 has 14 amino acids. V gave up 2 bases and J gave up 0 bases, with 5 bases separating them. CDR3 coding DNA: TGTGCCAGCAGTGAATCGAGTAGCAATCAGCCCCAGCATTTT. It yields the protein CASSESSSNQPQHF.

This sequence joins TRBV5-1 and TRBJ1-4; 7 bases are shared with TRBD1. The CDR3 totals 14 residues. Trimming cost V 5 bases and J 3 bases; bases outside gene matches: 4. The germline CDR1 and CDR2 sequences are SGHRS and YFSETQ. For the CDR3, the DNA is TGCGCCAGCAGTTCCGGGACAGCTAATGAAAAACTGTTTTTT. It encodes CASSSGTANEKLFF.

This clone was recorded only once. The V gene is TRBV27, the J gene TRBJ2-7; either TRBD1 or TRBD2 may fit D (6 bases each). V dropped 3 bases and J dropped 3 bases, with 12 bases sitting between them. The length of the CDR3 is 14 residues. Germline lookup yields CDR1 MNHEY and CDR2 SMNVEV (reference sequence). The CDR3: CASSFGGPVYEQYF. The CDR3 DNA follows: TGTGCCAGCAGTTTCGGGGGCCCAGTCTACGAGCAGTACTTC.

The V and J genes are TRBV7-9 and TRBJ2-7, with TRBD2 identical over 8 bases. Germline assignment: CDR1 SEHNR and CDR2 FQNEAQ (reference sequence). This CDR3 is 17 amino acids long. Germline trimming cut 1 base from V and 2 bases from J; bases unmatched to any gene: 10. CDR3 sequence: CASSLGRGAGSTYEQYF. CDR3 coding DNA: TGTGCCAGCAGCTTAGGGCGGGGGGCGGGCAGTACCTACGAGCAGTACTTC. Full variable domain (rest looked up from reference TRBV7-9 and TRBJ2-7): DTGVSQNPRHKITKRGQNVTFRCDPISEHNRLYWYRQTLGQGPEFLTYFQNEAQLEKSRLLSDRFSAERPKGSFSTLEIQRTEQGDSAMYLCASSLGRGAGSTYEQYFGPGTRLTVT.

V and J are TRBV2 and TRBJ1-1, with a weak D call TRBD1 (6 bases). Germline V gene data show CDR1 as SNHLY and CDR2 as FYNNEI. This CDR3 has 13 amino acids. V was cut by 5 bases and J by 4 bases, with 11 bases left in between. In nucleotides, the CDR3 is TGTGCCAGCAGTTACAGGGCTGGCACTGAAGCTTTCTTT. Translated, it gives CASSYRAGTEAFF.

This chain links TRBV18 with TRBJ1-1; TRBD1 is a possible D gene (5 bases). V was cut by 6 bases and J by 7 bases, with 15 bases left in between. The germline CDR1 and CDR2 sequences are KGHSH and LQKENI. The CDR3 is 13 amino acids. The CDR3 DNA is TGTGCCAGCTCGTCGGGGCTGGAGGATGAAGCTTTCTTT. This sequence encodes CASSSGLEDEAFF. Full variable domain (outside the CDR3, taken from reference TRBV18 and TRBJ1-1): NAGVMQNPRHLVRRRGQEARLRCSPMKGHSHVYWYRQLPEEGLKFMVYLQKENIIDESGMPKERFSAEFPKEGPSILRIQQVVRGDSAAYFCASSSGLEDEAFFGQGTRLTVV.

V is TRBV2 and J is TRBJ2-1; 8 nucleotides agree with TRBD2. The V segment lost 5 bases and the J segment 4 bases; nucleotides outside the gene matches: 7. In germline, CDR1 is SNHLY, CDR2 FYNNEI. This CDR3 has 15 residues. The CDR3 sequence: CASSIAGKSYNEQFF. The CDR3 nucleotides read TGTGCCAGCAGTATAGCGGGAAAGTCATACAATGAGCAGTTCTTC.

The V call is TRBV11-3, the J call TRBJ2-5; D is unclear. The V end was cut by 5 bases, the J end by 3 bases, with 4 bases between. The CDR3 totals 11 residues. CDR1 is SGHNT, CDR2 YENEEA, per germline. CDR3 sequence: CASSREETQYF. The CDR3 nucleotides read TGTGCCAGCAGCCGGGAAGAGACCCAGTACTTC.

The V call is TRBV6-1, the J call TRBJ2-5; a possible D gene is TRBD1 (5 bases). Trimming stripped 4 bases from V and 2 bases from J, with 14 bases between. The CDR3 covers 15 residues. Germline-derived CDR1 and CDR2 are MNHNS and SASEGT. CDR3 DNA: TGTGCCAGCAGTGTAGGGGCCGGAACTCAAGAGACCCAGTACTTC. Its translation: CASSVGAGTQETQYF.

V usage is TRBV11-3 and J usage is TRBJ2-7, with 12 bases identical to TRBD1. Germline lookup yields CDR1 SGHNT and CDR2 YENEEA. V lost 5 bases to trimming and J lost 4 bases; unmatched junction nucleotides: 9. The CDR3 extends over 16 amino acids. The CDR3 region is CASSRGRGQGAYEQYF. DNA of the CDR3: TGTGCCAGCAGCCGGGGTCGGGGACAGGGGGCGTACGAGCAGTACTTC.

The V call is TRBV7-2, the J call TRBJ2-3; D gene unclear. The CDR3 totals 13 residues. Trimming left V 4 bases short and J 1 base short, with 6 bases between. The germline V gene has CDR1 SGHTA and CDR2 FQGNSA. The CDR3 spells CASSSSRTDTQYF. The CDR3 DNA is TGTGCCAGCAGCTCCTCCCGCACAGATACGCAGTATTTT.

This chain uses TRBV29-1 with TRBJ2-5; tentatively, D is TRBD1 or TRBD2 (5 bases each). The CDR3 totals 13 residues. Deletions cut 6 bases from V and 5 bases from J, with 16 bases between. CDR1 is SQVTM and CDR2 is ANQGSEA in the germline V gene. CDR3 sequence: CSVGTDRQETQYF. CDR3 nucleotide sequence: TGCAGCGTCGGGACGGACCGTCAGGAGACCCAGTACTTC.

The chain employs TRBV7-2 and TRBJ2-6; D is uncertain. The CDR3 covers 15 residues. CDR1 SGHTA and CDR2 FQGNSA come from the germline V gene. Trimming shortened V by 5 bases and J by 2 bases, and 10 bases separated the two germline ends. The CDR3 here is CASSLSKAGANVLTF. CDR3 bases: TGTGCCAGCAGCCTCAGTAAAGCTGGGGCCAACGTCCTGACTTTC.

This chain uses TRBV7-6 with TRBJ2-3; D not resolved. The CDR3 is made up of 12 amino acids. Trimming stripped 2 bases from V and 5 bases from J, with 5 bases between. Germline CDR1 and CDR2: SGHVS and FNYEAQ. The CDR3 reads CASSLMIDTQYF. The CDR3 DNA sequence: TGTGCCAGCAGCTTAATGATAGATACGCAGTATTTT. Full variable domain (rest looked up from reference TRBV7-6 and TRBJ2-3): GAGVSQSPRYKVTKRGQDVALRCDPISGHVSLYWYRQALGQGPEFLTYFNYEAQQDKSGLPNDRFSAERPEGSISTLTIQRTEQRDSAMYRCASSLMIDTQYFGPGTRLTVL.

This clone has more than one count but fewer than ten. J is TRBJ2-1 and V is TRBV5-8, with D possibly being TRBD1 or TRBD2 (6 bases each). CDR1 is SGHTS, CDR2 YDEGEE, per germline. CDR3 length equals 16 residues. V lost 4 bases and J lost 7, with 21 bases in between. DNA of the CDR3: TGTGCCAGCAGCCGGGAGACAGGTACCTTAAGGAATGAGCAGTTCTTC. This gives the protein CASSRETGTLRNEQFF.

The V gene is TRBV7-6, the J gene TRBJ2-5; weak D call: TRBD1 (8 bases). Germline CDR1 reads SGHVS; CDR2 reads FNYEAQ. V was trimmed by 5 bases and J by 4 bases, leaving 14 bases between them. CDR3 length: 14 amino acids. CDR3 DNA sequence: TGTGCCAGCAGCCCGACAGGGGAGGGAGAGACCCAGTACTTC. This codes for CASSPTGEGETQYF.

The CDR3 loop reads CASSEPGSNNEQFF. For the CDR3, the DNA is TGTGCCAGCAGTGAGCCCGGGAGCAACAATGAGCAGTTCTTC. The genes are TRBV25-1 and TRBJ2-1; weak D call: TRBD2 (6 bases). V shed 3 bases and J shed 5 bases, with 11 bases lying between them. This CDR3 region has 14 residues. Germline CDR1 and CDR2: MGHDK and SYGVNS.

The J gene is TRBJ1-5, the V gene TRBV6-5; D is perhaps TRBD1 (6 bases). The CDR3 covers 14 residues. Germline CDR1 MNHEY, CDR2 SVGAGI. V shed 6 bases and J shed 9 bases, with 18 bases lying between them. CDR3 loop: CASSPAGGARPQHF. DNA for the CDR3: TGTGCCAGCAGCCCCGCGGGGGGCGCGCGGCCCCAGCATTTT.

This chain connects TRBV7-2 to TRBJ2-7, with 12 bases aligning to TRBD2. Germline V gene sequence: CDR1 SGHTA, CDR2 FQGNSA. The trim removed 3 bases at V and 5 bases at J, leaving 11 bases unmatched. The length of the CDR3 is 17 residues. CDR3 residues: CASSFPTSGSVDHEQYF. Here the CDR3 DNA reads TGTGCCAGCAGCTTCCCGACTAGCGGGAGCGTGGACCACGAGCAGTACTTC.

The rearrangement uses TRBV19 and TRBJ1-2, with a weak D call TRBD1 (5 bases). CDR1 LNHDA and CDR2 SQIVND come from the germline V gene (reference sequence). Trimming pared 4 bases from V and 6 bases from J, leaving 15 bases between. The CDR3 contains 14 residues. The CDR3 reads CASSTLVLGHGYTF. CDR3 sequence (DNA): TGTGCCAGTAGTACCCTGGTTTTGGGGCATGGCTACACCTTC.